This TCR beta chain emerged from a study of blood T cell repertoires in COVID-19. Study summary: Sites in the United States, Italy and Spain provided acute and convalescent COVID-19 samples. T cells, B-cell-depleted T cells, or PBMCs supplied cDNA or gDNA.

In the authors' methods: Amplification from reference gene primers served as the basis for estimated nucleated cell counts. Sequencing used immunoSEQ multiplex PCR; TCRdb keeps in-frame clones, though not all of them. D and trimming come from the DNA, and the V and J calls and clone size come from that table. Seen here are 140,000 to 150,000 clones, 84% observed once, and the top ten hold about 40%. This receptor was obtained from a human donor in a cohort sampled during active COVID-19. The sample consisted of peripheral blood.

The CDR3 is CASSRGRHEQFF. The CDR3 DNA is TGTGCCAGCAGCAGGGGAAGGCATGAGCAGTTCTTC. V usage is TRBV12-3 or TRBV12-4 and J usage is TRBJ2-1; perhaps TRBD1 as D (6 bases). The CDR3 covers 12 residues. The ends were cut back, 6 bases at V and 8 bases at J, with 11 bases in the middle.